The 16 T cell receptor beta chains listed next were all sequenced from one sample in a study of T cell repertoires in ileal Crohn's disease. TCRdb's copy holds only in-frame clones and misses some; the assay was immunoSEQ multiplex PCR. In the table there are some 2,000 clones, roughly 80% of which are singletons. Documented time point: proximal margin of the surgical specimen (macroscopically non-inflamed). Sequenced input: ileal tissue. All receptors come from an adult with Crohn's disease.

This chain links TRBV11-2 with TRBJ2-1; the match to TRBD2 covers 7 bases. CDR3 length: 17 amino acids. Per germline, CDR1 SGHAT and CDR2 FQNNGV. V lost 0 bases to trimming and J lost 2 bases; unmatched junction nucleotides: 7. The CDR3 loop reads CASSLDLRGMTYNEQFF. The CDR3 DNA reads TGTGCCAGCAGCTTAGATCTGCGGGGGATGACCTACAATGAGCAGTTCTTC.

This clone was detected only a few times. This rearrangement joins TRBV10-3 to TRBJ2-2; 11 positions match TRBD2. V shed 2 bases, J shed 7 bases, and the junction held 6 bases outside the gene matches. This CDR3 is 16 amino acids long. The germline CDR1 and CDR2 sequences are ENHRY and SYGVKD. CDR3 sequence (DNA): TGTGCCATCAGTGAGCTAGCGGGGGGCTTACACGGGGAGCTGTTTTTT. Amino acid sequence: CAISELAGGLHGELFF.

In its sample, this clone was seen a few times. The rearrangement links TRBV15 to TRBJ1-3; D not certain. Trimming pared 3 bases from V and 2 bases from J, leaving 8 bases between. The CDR3 has 14 residues. CDR1 and CDR2 (germline): LNHNV, YYDKDF (reference sequence). CDR3 amino acids: CATSRGGAGNTIYF. The CDR3, as DNA: TGTGCCACCAGCAGGGGTGGAGCTGGAAACACCATATATTTT.

The chain uses TRBV5-4 and TRBJ2-1; D is undetermined. The CDR3 extends over 13 amino acids. The V gene's germline CDR1 is SGHNT and CDR2 YYREEE (reference sequence). Trimming left V 5 bases short and J 7 bases short, with 13 bases between. This CDR3 reads CASRSDDPNEQFF. DNA for the CDR3: TGTGCCAGCAGGTCGGACGATCCAAATGAGCAGTTCTTC.

The chain uses TRBV28 and TRBJ1-5; TRBD1 agrees at 7 bases. Germline V gives CDR1 MDHEN, CDR2 SYDVKM. Losses at the gene ends were 8 bases for V and 0 bases for J; bases not matched to a gene: 10. This CDR3 contains 16 residues. The CDR3 DNA follows: TGTGCCAGCTTCGGGACAGAGCTTAATAGCAATCAGCCCCAGCATTTT. This translates into CASFGTELNSNQPQHF.

The V gene is TRBV28, the J gene TRBJ2-1, with TRBD1 matching 8 bases. CDR1 MDHEN and CDR2 SYDVKM come from the germline V gene. There are 12 residues in the CDR3. J gave up 8 bases and V 5 bases, and 2 bases lay outside the gene matches. For the CDR3, the DNA is TGTGCCAGCAGTCCAGGGGGCTATGAGCAGTTCTTC. It yields the protein CASSPGGYEQFF.

The chain combines TRBV11-1 with TRBJ2-3, with 10 bases lining up with TRBD2. Looked up from germline, CDR1 is SGHAT and CDR2 is FQDESV (reference sequence). V lost 2 bases and J lost 1; bases outside the gene matches: 0. The CDR3 is 15 amino acids. CDR3 region: CASSLLAGGTDTQYF. The CDR3 coding sequence is TGTGCCAGCAGCTTACTAGCGGGGGGCACAGATACGCAGTATTTT.

This chain uses TRBV13 with TRBJ2-1; no clear D gene. Germline-derived CDR1 and CDR2 are PRHDT and FYEKMQ (reference sequence). The CDR3 is 14 residues long. V was clipped by 1 base and J by 5 bases, with 9 bases between them. CDR3 DNA: TGTGCCAGCAGCTTAGAAGGAGAAAACAATGAGCAGTTCTTC. As protein: CASSLEGENNEQFF.

The chain combines TRBV6-6 with TRBJ2-7, with TRBD2 matching 9 bases. From germline, CDR1 is MNHNY and CDR2 SVGAGI (reference sequence). CDR3 length equals 15 residues. Trimming removed 6 bases from V and 5 bases from J; junction bases left unmatched: 11. The CDR3 sequence: CASSPRERGAHEQYF. CDR3 in DNA: TGTGCCAGCAGCCCCAGGGAGCGGGGGGCACACGAGCAGTACTTC.

The chain links TRBV19 to TRBJ2-7; D perhaps matches TRBD1 (5 bases). This CDR3 spans 12 amino acids. Per the germline V gene, CDR1 is LNHDA and CDR2 is SQIVND (reference sequence). Trimming took off 6 bases at V and 6 bases at J, with 12 bases between the two ends. CDR3 protein: CASSALGLEQYF. CDR3 bases: TGTGCCAGTAGCGCCCTGGGGCTCGAGCAGTACTTC.

V is TRBV28 and J is TRBJ2-7; D unresolved. Per germline, CDR1 MDHEN and CDR2 SYDVKM. This CDR3 is built from 13 residues. With 6 bases removed from V and 3 bases from J, the gap between germline ends came to 12 bases. CDR3 nucleotide sequence: TGTGCCAGCAGCCACCCGGGCTACTACGAGCAGTACTTC. Translating gives CASSHPGYYEQYF.

The DNA for the CDR3 is TGTGCCAGCAGTGGGGACAGGGGGCATAGTGGCACTGAAGCTTTCTTT. Translation: CASSGDRGHSGTEAFF. The chain couples TRBV2 to TRBJ1-1; 12 bases line up with TRBD1. V trimming: 4 bases; J trimming: 4 bases; junction bases outside the gene matches: 7. The germline gives CDR1 SNHLY, CDR2 FYNNEI. CDR3 length: 16 amino acids.

The V gene is TRBV19, the J gene TRBJ2-1; 9 bases are shared with TRBD1. Germline CDR1 LNHDA, CDR2 SQIVND (reference sequence). J was trimmed by 5 bases and V by 7 bases; bases with no gene match: 9. This CDR3 region has 15 residues. Here the CDR3 DNA reads TGTGCCAGTACCCCGACAGGGGGTTTCAACAATGAGCAGTTCTTC. As protein: CASTPTGGFNNEQFF.

J is TRBJ2-5 and V is TRBV5-1, with D uncertain. The V end lost 5 bases, the J end lost 2 bases, and 4 bases lay between the germline ends. The CDR3 spans 11 residues. The germline V gene encodes CDR1 SGHRS and CDR2 YFSETQ. In nucleotides, the CDR3 is TGCGCCAGCAGGGTTCAAGAGACCCAGTACTTC. This gives the protein CASRVQETQYF. Supplemented by reference TRBV5-1 and TRBJ2-5, the full variable domain reads KAGVTQTPRYLIKTRGQQVTLSCSPISGHRSVSWYQQTPGQGLQFLFEYFSETQRNKGNFPGRFSGRQFSNSRSEMNVSTLELGDSALYLCASRVQETQYFGPGTRLLVL.

This sequence joins TRBV14 and TRBJ1-1, with D possibly TRBD1 on 6 matching bases. The length of the CDR3 is 11 residues. In germline, CDR1 is SGHDN, CDR2 FVKESK. With 4 bases removed from V and 14 bases from J, the gap between germline ends came to 14 bases. This chain's CDR3 is CASSRQGQKFF. CDR3 nucleotide sequence: TGTGCCAGCAGCCGGCAGGGGCAAAAGTTCTTT.

This clone appeared a few times. V and J are TRBV10-3 and TRBJ1-5; D possibly corresponds to TRBD1 (6 bases). The V end was cut by 10 bases, the J end by 9 bases, with 22 bases between. Germline V gene lookup returns CDR1 ENHRY and CDR2 SYGVKD. The CDR3 loop spans 14 amino acids. The CDR3 loop reads CATKDNRDGRPQHF. In DNA, the CDR3 is TGTGCCACCAAAGACAACAGGGACGGTCGGCCCCAGCATTTT.